This T cell receptor beta chain was sequenced for a study of T cells in Graves' hyperthyroidism and ophthalmopathy. Researchers amplified the TCR beta CDR3 regions from RNA transcripts. The HTBI primer set served for first-round RT-PCR of the TCR CDR3. A single record per CDR3 protein comes from TCRdb applying MiXCR to the multiplex PCR reads. Among roughly 500,000 distinct CDR3 sequences listed, 46% were seen once. The CDR3 is made up of 15 amino acids. Germline CDR1 and CDR2: ENHRY and SYGVKD. V lost 6 bases and J 1 base, leaving 14 bases between the germline ends. This clonotype was picked up one time. Not enrolled were patients with uncontrolled infection, other autoimmune disease, pregnancy or lactation.

Material for sequencing was peripheral blood or thyroid tissue (not recorded which). The V gene is TRBV10-3, the J gene TRBJ2-3; tentative D call: TRBD2 (5 bases). The receptor was derived from an adult woman with Graves' disease, either hyperthyroidism or ophthalmopathy (not recorded which). Here the CDR3 DNA reads TGTGCCATCAGGGCTGGACTTAAACGCACAGATACGCAGTATTTT. Translating gives CAIRAGLKRTDTQYF.